Presented here are 13 T cell receptor beta chains from one specimen sequenced in a study of shared clonotypes between healthy human individuals. The assay was immunoSEQ multiplex PCR, and TCRdb's table has in-frame clones only and misses some. Among over 400,000 clones listed, around 96% were seen once. The specimen was naive CD4+ T cells sorted from blood. The subset denotes: CD45RA+ positively selected. These receptors were obtained from a woman between 25 and 40 years old in good health.

This rearrangement joins TRBV7-6 to TRBJ2-7; D is perhaps TRBD1 (8 bases). Germline values: CDR1 SGHVS, CDR2 FNYEAQ. This CDR3 is built from 15 residues. Trimming cost V 1 base and J 2 bases, with 12 bases left between them. CDR3 DNA sequence: TGTGCCAGCAGCTTAGAACAGGGGGGGACCTACGAGCAGTACTTC. It encodes CASSLEQGGTYEQYF.

The V and J genes are TRBV7-9 and TRBJ2-1; possibly TRBD1 for D (5 bases). The germline V gene has CDR1 SEHNR and CDR2 FQNEAQ (reference sequence). Between the trimmed V and J ends, which lost 5 bases and 4 bases, there was a span of 12 bases. CDR3 length: 14 residues. The CDR3 loop is CASSLDSAYNEQFF. CDR3 DNA: TGTGCCAGCAGCCTCGACAGTGCGTACAATGAGCAGTTCTTC.

This clone was counted a single time. The chain recombines TRBV5-1 with TRBJ2-1; 9 bases agree with TRBD1. Germline assignment: CDR1 SGHRS and CDR2 YFSETQ. This CDR3 is 15 amino acids long. V shed 3 bases, J shed 6 bases, and the junction held 7 bases outside the gene matches. The CDR3: CASSSRQGVSNEQFF. The DNA of the CDR3 is TGCGCCAGCAGCTCCCGACAGGGGGTGTCCAATGAGCAGTTCTTC. Filled out from reference TRBV5-1 and TRBJ2-1, the complete variable domain reads KAGVTQTPRYLIKTRGQQVTLSCSPISGHRSVSWYQQTPGQGLQFLFEYFSETQRNKGNFPGRFSGRQFSNSRSEMNVSTLELGDSALYLCASSSRQGVSNEQFFGPGTRLTVL.

The V and J genes are TRBV28 and TRBJ2-7; maybe TRBD1 (6 bases). The V end was cut by 6 bases, the J end by 0 bases, with 12 bases between. Germline V gene lookup returns CDR1 MDHEN and CDR2 SYDVKM. CDR3 length: 14 amino acids. CDR3 loop: CASRTGLSSYEQYF. CDR3 nucleotides: TGTGCCAGCAGGACAGGACTGAGCTCCTACGAGCAGTACTTC.

Here the CDR3 reads CASSLLVAPYEQYF. The CDR3 DNA follows: TGTGCCAGCAGTCTTTTGGTGGCTCCGTACGAGCAGTACTTC. The rearrangement joins TRBV28 to TRBJ2-7; D call uncertain. With 5 bases removed from V and 4 bases from J, the gap between germline ends came to 15 bases. The CDR3 is 14 residues long. From germline, CDR1 is MDHEN and CDR2 SYDVKM.

The V and J genes are TRBV5-5 and TRBJ2-7; D not resolved. Germline V lookup: CDR1 SGHKS, CDR2 YYEKEE (reference sequence). The CDR3 extends over 16 amino acids. The V end was cut by 1 base, the J end by 0 bases, with 14 bases between. CDR3 in DNA: TGTGCCAGCAGCTTGCTTCTGGGCTTAAGCTCCTACGAGCAGTACTTC. Its translation: CASSLLLGLSSYEQYF.

The V call is TRBV18, the J call TRBJ2-5; no clear D. Germline CDR1 KGHSH, CDR2 LQKENI. This CDR3 has 13 residues. V was clipped by 4 bases and J by 1 base, with 7 bases between them. CDR3 protein: CASSQTFQETQYF. The CDR3 DNA follows: TGTGCCAGCTCACAAACATTCCAAGAGACCCAGTACTTC.

This sequence joins TRBV11-3 and TRBJ1-1; D possibly corresponds to TRBD1 (5 bases). The V gene's germline CDR1 is SGHNT and CDR2 YENEEA. V lost 5 bases, J lost 1 base, and 14 bases lay in between. CDR3 length: 15 amino acids. CDR3 nucleotides: TGTGCCAGCAGCCTATCCGGGACGCAGAACACTGAAGCTTTCTTT. This codes for CASSLSGTQNTEAFF.

This chain uses TRBV5-6 with TRBJ2-7; D is possibly TRBD1 (5 bases). V was shortened by 0 bases and J by 2 bases, with 15 bases between the two germline ends. Germline lookup yields CDR1 SGHDT and CDR2 YYEEEE. The CDR3 contains 16 residues. In DNA form, the CDR3 reads TGTGCCAGCAGCTTGGGGTTGCAGGGCCCAGCCTACGAGCAGTACTTC. Its protein product is CASSLGLQGPAYEQYF.

This chain joins TRBV6-5 and TRBJ1-5; no clear D gene. CDR3 size: 13 residues. The V gene's germline CDR1 is MNHEY and CDR2 SVGAGI. Trimming pared 4 bases from V and 4 bases from J, leaving 8 bases between. The CDR3 here is CASSFIRNQPQHF. The DNA for the CDR3 is TGTGCCAGCAGTTTTATTAGGAATCAGCCCCAGCATTTT.

J is TRBJ2-3 and V is TRBV4-1; D may be TRBD1 (5 bases). CDR1 is MGHRA, CDR2 YSYEKL, per germline. V lost 6 bases and J 3 bases, leaving 13 bases between the germline ends. This CDR3 contains 14 residues. The CDR3 loop reads CASSSNAGTDTQYF. The CDR3 DNA follows: TGCGCCAGCAGTTCCAACGCAGGGACAGATACGCAGTATTTT.

This clone has a single count. CDR3 in amino acids: CASSHSAGGHEQFF. CDR3 bases: TGTGCCAGCAGCCATTCGGCGGGAGGGCATGAGCAGTTCTTC. This chain joins TRBV14 and TRBJ2-1; 9 bases agree with TRBD2. Germline CDR1 reads SGHDN; CDR2 reads FVKESK. The CDR3 consists of 14 residues. V was pared by 3 bases and J by 8 bases, with 5 bases of the junction left unmatched.

This sequence joins TRBV5-1 and TRBJ2-7; 11 bases match TRBD2. The V gene end was trimmed by 5 bases and the J gene end by 5 bases; junction bases not matched to a gene: 9. The CDR3 contains 15 residues. The germline V gene has CDR1 SGHRS and CDR2 YFSETQ. The chain's CDR3 is CASSLLAGAIDEQYF. Here the CDR3 DNA reads TGCGCCAGCAGTTTACTAGCGGGAGCTATCGACGAGCAGTACTTC.